Listed here are 20 T cell receptor beta chains from one sample, sequenced in a study of cytomegalovirus exposure and HLA in healthy donors. Both 60 Vbeta primers and 13 Jbeta primers went into the PCR. Profiling relied on immunoSEQ multiplex PCR, and the TCRdb table lists in-frame clones only, not all of them. This table holds around 180,000 clones, 70% to 80% found once. Sequencing used PBMCs. The receptors derive from a man in his sixties in good health and CMV-seronegative.

The chain employs TRBV6-1 and TRBJ1-2, with 7 positions matching TRBD1. CDR1 is MNHNS and CDR2 is SASEGT in the germline V gene. The CDR3 runs to 15 residues. J was trimmed by 4 bases and V by 1 base; bases with no gene match: 6. The CDR3 sequence: CASSEGTGVPYGYTF. In DNA, the CDR3 is TGTGCCAGCAGTGAAGGGACAGGAGTTCCCTATGGCTACACCTTC.

The V gene is TRBV6-5, the J gene TRBJ2-5; no clear D gene. V was pared by 6 bases and J by 4 bases, with 18 bases between. CDR3 length: 15 residues. Germline V gives CDR1 MNHEY, CDR2 SVGAGI. CDR3 bases: TGTGCCAGCAGCGAGCCCCGTTCTAGGCGAGAGACCCAGTACTTC. Encoded protein: CASSEPRSRRETQYF.

The chain combines TRBV4-1 with TRBJ1-2, with 11 bases matching TRBD1. The CDR3 is made up of 14 amino acids. CDR1 is MGHRA, CDR2 YSYEKL, per germline. The V and J ends lost 4 bases and 7 bases, in that order; junction bases with no gene match: 5. The CDR3 sequence is CASSLGQGAGGYTF. The CDR3 DNA follows: TGCGCCAGCAGCCTAGGACAGGGGGCGGGTGGCTACACCTTC.

V is TRBV5-6 and J is TRBJ1-1, with TRBD1 matching 10 bases. The CDR3 spans 15 residues. J was trimmed by 3 bases and V by 4 bases; bases with no gene match: 6. Germline V gene lookup returns CDR1 SGHDT and CDR2 YYEEEE. DNA for the CDR3: TGTGCCAGCAGCAAAACGGGACAGGGGCACACTGAAGCTTTCTTT. Amino acids: CASSKTGQGHTEAFF.

This chain joins TRBV28 and TRBJ2-7, with 7 bases matching TRBD2. CDR1 is MDHEN, CDR2 SYDVKM, per germline. V lost 7 bases to trimming and J lost 3 bases; unmatched junction nucleotides: 18. The CDR3 contains 17 residues. The chain's CDR3 is CASISTPWGGRGYEQYF. CDR3 sequence (DNA): TGTGCCAGCATCTCTACCCCGTGGGGCGGGAGAGGCTACGAGCAGTACTTC.

The chain joins TRBV4-3 to TRBJ1-4; 9 bases line up with TRBD1. There are 14 residues in the CDR3. CDR1 LGHNA and CDR2 YSLEER come from the germline V gene. Unmatched junction bases numbered 5, after V lost 1 base and J lost 11 bases. The CDR3 reads CASSQGTGANKLFF. CDR3 sequence (DNA): TGCGCCAGCAGCCAAGGGACAGGGGCAAATAAACTGTTTTTT.

This chain connects TRBV28 to TRBJ2-1, with D unclear. Germline V gene data show CDR1 as MDHEN and CDR2 as SYDVKM. Trimming stripped 2 bases from V and 8 bases from J, with 4 bases between. The CDR3 runs 11 residues. This CDR3 reads CASSLLHEQFF. The CDR3 DNA sequence: TGTGCCAGCAGTTTACTCCATGAGCAGTTCTTC.

The V gene is TRBV5-1, the J gene TRBJ1-1, with D uncertain. The germline CDR1 and CDR2 sequences are SGHRS and YFSETQ. The CDR3 has 13 amino acids. V lost 0 bases, J lost 1 base, and 4 bases lay in between. As DNA, the CDR3 is TGCGCCAGCAGCTTGGAACAGAACACTGAAGCTTTCTTT. This codes for CASSLEQNTEAFF.

The chain recombines TRBV7-9 with TRBJ1-2, with a possible D match to TRBD1 (6 bases). V dropped 5 bases and J dropped 6 bases, with 19 bases sitting between them. The length of the CDR3 is 15 residues. CDR1 is SEHNR, CDR2 FQNEAQ, per germline (reference sequence). The DNA of the CDR3 is TGTGCCAGCAGCCCGGGCGGGGGCCGGGGCGATGGCTACACCTTC. Translated, it gives CASSPGGGRGDGYTF.

The chain employs TRBV19 and TRBJ2-3; 7 positions agree with TRBD1. Trimming removed 5 bases from V and 5 bases from J; junction bases left unmatched: 7. CDR1 is LNHDA, CDR2 SQIVND, per germline (reference sequence). This CDR3 comprises 14 residues. The CDR3 DNA is TGTGCCAGTAGTGCGTACAGGGGTTTAGATACGCAGTATTTT. It yields the protein CASSAYRGLDTQYF.

This chain links TRBV29-1 with TRBJ1-1; the D is unclear. The CDR3 runs to 13 residues. V was clipped by 7 bases and J by 0 bases, with 12 bases between them. Germline assignment: CDR1 SQVTM and CDR2 ANQGSEA. The CDR3 DNA sequence: TGCAGCGCCCACGGGATTATGAACACTGAAGCTTTCTTT. Its protein product is CSAHGIMNTEAFF.

This rearrangement joins TRBV19 to TRBJ1-4, with D tentatively TRBD1 (6 bases). V lost 9 bases and J lost 7, with 21 bases in between. Germline V gives CDR1 LNHDA, CDR2 SQIVND (reference sequence). CDR3 length: 15 residues. The CDR3 DNA is TGTGCCAGCGGACAGTCAAAAACCCCGGGTGAAAAACTGTTTTTT. Its translation: CASGQSKTPGEKLFF. Full variable domain (outside the CDR3, taken from reference TRBV19 and TRBJ1-4): DGGITQSPKYLFRKEGQNVTLSCEQNLNHDAMYWYRQDPGQGLRLIYYSQIVNDFQKGDIAEGYSVSREKKESFPLTVTSAQKNPTAFYLCASGQSKTPGEKLFFGSGTQLSVL.

V usage is TRBV29-1 and J usage is TRBJ2-3; TRBD2 matches 10 bases. With V trimmed by 1 base and J by 5 bases, 9 bases remained unmatched. The CDR3 has 16 residues. The germline V gene has CDR1 SQVTM and CDR2 ANQGSEA. The CDR3: CSVEGIPLAGIDTQYF. As DNA, the CDR3 is TGCAGCGTTGAAGGCATTCCACTAGCGGGGATAGATACGCAGTATTTT.

The rearrangement joins TRBV29-1 to TRBJ1-2; weak D call: TRBD1 (5 bases). The V end lost 5 bases, the J end lost 4 bases, and 14 bases lay between the germline ends. CDR3 size: 13 residues. Germline-derived CDR1 and CDR2 are SQVTM and ANQGSEA. The CDR3 region has the DNA TGCAGCGTTCCCGCAGACAGTTCCTATGGCTACACCTTC. Translating gives CSVPADSSYGYTF.

In this sample, this clone turned up once. This rearrangement joins TRBV9 to TRBJ2-2; TRBD1 is a possible D gene (6 bases). CDR3 length: 16 residues. Trimming removed 4 bases from V and 1 base from J, with 14 bases in between. CDR1 is SGDLS and CDR2 is YYNGEE in the germline V gene. The CDR3 coding sequence is TGTGCCAGCAGCCCACCGGACAGATGGAACACCGGGGAGCTGTTTTTT. The encoded protein is CASSPPDRWNTGELFF.

The chain carries TRBV19 and TRBJ2-4; 7 nucleotides align to TRBD1. Germline V gives CDR1 LNHDA, CDR2 SQIVND (reference sequence). This CDR3 contains 14 residues. After removal of 4 bases from V and 9 bases from J, the junction contained 9 bases not matched to a gene. As DNA, the CDR3 is TGTGCCAGTAGTAAATCCACAGGGGTGGGCATTCAGTACTTC. This codes for CASSKSTGVGIQYF.

The chain couples TRBV19 to TRBJ2-1, with a tentative D call TRBD1 (5 bases). Germline loops: CDR1 LNHDA, CDR2 SQIVND (reference sequence). Trimming left V 5 bases short and J 0 bases short, with 17 bases between. This CDR3 comprises 17 residues. CDR3 sequence: CASSQTDIPSSYNEQFF. The CDR3, as DNA: TGTGCCAGTAGTCAGACAGATATTCCTAGCTCCTACAATGAGCAGTTCTTC.

This rearrangement joins TRBV18 to TRBJ1-2, with unresolved D. Germline V lookup: CDR1 KGHSH, CDR2 LQKENI. This CDR3 is built from 12 residues. The V gene lost 2 bases and the J gene lost 5 bases, with 6 bases spanning the gap. Here the CDR3 DNA reads TGTGCCAGCTCACCAGGAGATTATGGCTACACCTTC. It yields the protein CASSPGDYGYTF.

V usage is TRBV13 and J usage is TRBJ2-7; 11 bases fit TRBD2. Germline assignment: CDR1 PRHDT and CDR2 FYEKMQ (reference sequence). Unmatched junction bases numbered 8, after V lost 3 bases and J lost 7 bases. This CDR3 contains 15 residues. The CDR3 DNA follows: TGTGCCAGCAGCTTCGTGACTAGCGGGAAAGGGGAGCAGTACTTC. Residues: CASSFVTSGKGEQYF.

The chain couples TRBV7-2 to TRBJ2-7; D might be TRBD2 (5 bases). Germline V gives CDR1 SGHTA, CDR2 FQGNSA. This CDR3 comprises 15 residues. V lost 2 bases, J lost 0 bases, and 11 bases lay in between. This CDR3 is CASSLRSGYSYEQYF. CDR3 sequence (DNA): TGTGCCAGCAGCTTAAGGAGCGGTTACTCCTACGAGCAGTACTTC.